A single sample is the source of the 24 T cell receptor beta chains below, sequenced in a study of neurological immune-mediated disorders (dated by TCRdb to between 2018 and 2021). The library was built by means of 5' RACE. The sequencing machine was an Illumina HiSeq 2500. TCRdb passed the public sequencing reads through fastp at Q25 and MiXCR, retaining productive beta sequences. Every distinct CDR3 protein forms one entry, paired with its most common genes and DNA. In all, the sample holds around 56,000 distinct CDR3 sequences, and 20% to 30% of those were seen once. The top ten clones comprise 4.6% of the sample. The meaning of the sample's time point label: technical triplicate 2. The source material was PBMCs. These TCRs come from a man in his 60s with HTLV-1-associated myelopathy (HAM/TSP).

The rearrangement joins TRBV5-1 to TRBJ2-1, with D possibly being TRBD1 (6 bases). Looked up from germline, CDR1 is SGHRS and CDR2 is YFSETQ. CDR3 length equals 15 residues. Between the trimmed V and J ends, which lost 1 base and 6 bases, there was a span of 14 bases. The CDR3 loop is CASSLKVPDSNEQFF. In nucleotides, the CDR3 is TGCGCCAGCAGCTTGAAGGTCCCGGACAGCAATGAGCAGTTCTTC.

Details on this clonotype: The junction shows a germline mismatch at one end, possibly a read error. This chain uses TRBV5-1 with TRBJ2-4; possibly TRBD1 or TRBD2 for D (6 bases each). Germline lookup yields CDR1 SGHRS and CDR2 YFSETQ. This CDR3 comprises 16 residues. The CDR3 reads CASSLIPGAPKNIRYF. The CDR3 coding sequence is TGCGCCAGCAGCTTGATTCCGGGGGCTCCGAAAAACATTCGGTACTTC.

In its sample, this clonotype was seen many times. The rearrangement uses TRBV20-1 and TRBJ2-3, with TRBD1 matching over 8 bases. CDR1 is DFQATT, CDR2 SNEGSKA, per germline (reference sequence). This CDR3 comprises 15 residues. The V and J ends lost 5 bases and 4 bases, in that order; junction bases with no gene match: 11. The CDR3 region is CSARRDRLRSDTQYF. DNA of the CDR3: TGCAGTGCTCGCCGGGACAGGCTTAGGTCAGATACGCAGTATTTT.

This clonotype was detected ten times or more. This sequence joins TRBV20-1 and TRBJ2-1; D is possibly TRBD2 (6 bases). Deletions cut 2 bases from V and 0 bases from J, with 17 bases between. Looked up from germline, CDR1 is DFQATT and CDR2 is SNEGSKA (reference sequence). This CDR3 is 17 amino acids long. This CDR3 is CSARSTGGVSSYNEQFF. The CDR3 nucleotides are TGCAGTGCTAGATCTACCGGGGGAGTTAGCTCCTACAATGAGCAGTTCTTC.

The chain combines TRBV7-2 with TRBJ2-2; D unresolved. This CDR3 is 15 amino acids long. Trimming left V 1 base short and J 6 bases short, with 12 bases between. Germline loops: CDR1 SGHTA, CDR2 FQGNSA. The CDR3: CASSLGAGGSGELFF. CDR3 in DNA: TGTGCCAGCAGCTTAGGGGCAGGCGGATCCGGGGAGCTGTTTTTT.

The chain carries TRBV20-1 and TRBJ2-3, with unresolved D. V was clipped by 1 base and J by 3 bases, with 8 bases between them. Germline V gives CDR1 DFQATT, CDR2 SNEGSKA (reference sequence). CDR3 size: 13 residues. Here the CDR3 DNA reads TGCAGTGCTAGAGGCCCTGGGACAGATACGCAGTATTTT. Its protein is CSARGPGTDTQYF.

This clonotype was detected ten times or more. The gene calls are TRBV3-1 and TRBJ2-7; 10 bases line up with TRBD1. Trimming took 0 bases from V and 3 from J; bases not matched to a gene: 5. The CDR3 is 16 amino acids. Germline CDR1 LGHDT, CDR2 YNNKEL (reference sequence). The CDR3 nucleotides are TGTGCCAGCAGCCAAGATGGTGGGGACAGGGGCTACGAGCAGTACTTC. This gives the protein CASSQDGGDRGYEQYF.

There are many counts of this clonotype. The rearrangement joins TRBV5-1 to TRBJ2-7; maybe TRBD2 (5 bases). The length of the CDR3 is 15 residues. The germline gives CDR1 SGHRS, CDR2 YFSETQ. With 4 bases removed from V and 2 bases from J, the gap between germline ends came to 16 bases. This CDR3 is CASSGLGGGTYEQYF. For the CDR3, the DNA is TGCGCCAGCAGCGGACTGGGCGGCGGAACCTACGAGCAGTACTTC.

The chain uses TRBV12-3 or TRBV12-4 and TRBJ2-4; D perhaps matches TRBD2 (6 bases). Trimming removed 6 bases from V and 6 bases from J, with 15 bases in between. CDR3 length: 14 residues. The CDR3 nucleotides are TGTGCCAGCAGCCCGAGCTTCGGGGGAAACATTCAGTACTTC. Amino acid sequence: CASSPSFGGNIQYF.

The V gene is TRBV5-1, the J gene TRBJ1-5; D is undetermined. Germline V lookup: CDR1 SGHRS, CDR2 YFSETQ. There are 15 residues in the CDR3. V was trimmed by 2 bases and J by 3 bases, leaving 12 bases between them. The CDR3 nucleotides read TGCGCCAGCAGCTTAAGAGGCGGTACCAATCAGCCCCAGCATTTT. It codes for CASSLRGGTNQPQHF.

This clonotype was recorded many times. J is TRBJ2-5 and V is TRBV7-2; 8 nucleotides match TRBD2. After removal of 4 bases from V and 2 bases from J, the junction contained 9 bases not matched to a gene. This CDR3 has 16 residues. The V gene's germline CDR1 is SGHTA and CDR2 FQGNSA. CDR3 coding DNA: TGTGCCAGCAGCTGGGGGTTAGCGGGAAAACAAGAGACCCAGTACTTC. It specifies CASSWGLAGKQETQYF.

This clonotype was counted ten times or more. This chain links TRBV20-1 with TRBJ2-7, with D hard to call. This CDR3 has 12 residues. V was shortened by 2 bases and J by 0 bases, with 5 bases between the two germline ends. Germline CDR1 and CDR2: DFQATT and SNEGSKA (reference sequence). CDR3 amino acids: CSARPSSYEQYF. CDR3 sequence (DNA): TGCAGTGCTAGACCCAGCTCCTACGAGCAGTACTTC.

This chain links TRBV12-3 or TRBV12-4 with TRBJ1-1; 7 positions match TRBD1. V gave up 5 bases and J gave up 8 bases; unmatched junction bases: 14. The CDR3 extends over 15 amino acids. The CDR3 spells CASSPPTAGTAEAFF. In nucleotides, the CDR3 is TGTGCCAGCAGTCCGCCGACAGCCGGGACAGCAGAAGCTTTCTTT.

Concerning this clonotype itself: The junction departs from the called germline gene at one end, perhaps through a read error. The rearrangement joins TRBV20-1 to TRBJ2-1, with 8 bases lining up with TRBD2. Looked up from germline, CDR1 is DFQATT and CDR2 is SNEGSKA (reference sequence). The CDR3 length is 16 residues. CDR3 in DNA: TGCAGTGCTATATCGGTCCTAGCGGGCCGCTACAATGAGCAGTTATTC. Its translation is CSAISVLAGRYNEQLF.

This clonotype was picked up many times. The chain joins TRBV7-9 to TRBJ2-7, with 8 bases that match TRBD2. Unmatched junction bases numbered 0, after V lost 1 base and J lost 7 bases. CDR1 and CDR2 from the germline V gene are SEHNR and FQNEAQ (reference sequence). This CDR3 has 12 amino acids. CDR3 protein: CASSLGGGEQYF. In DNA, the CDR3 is TGTGCCAGCAGCTTAGGCGGGGGGGAGCAGTACTTC. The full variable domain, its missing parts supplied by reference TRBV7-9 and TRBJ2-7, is DTGVSQNPRHKITKRGQNVTFRCDPISEHNRLYWYRQTLGQGPEFLTYFQNEAQLEKSRLLSDRFSAERPKGSFSTLEIQRTEQGDSAMYLCASSLGGGEQYFGPGTRLTVT.

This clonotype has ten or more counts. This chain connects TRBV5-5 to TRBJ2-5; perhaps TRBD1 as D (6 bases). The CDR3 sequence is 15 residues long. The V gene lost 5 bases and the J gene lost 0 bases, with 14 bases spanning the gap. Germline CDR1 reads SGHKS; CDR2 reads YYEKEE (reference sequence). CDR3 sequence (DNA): TGTGCCAGCAGTGGAGGTGGGACACACCAAGAGACCCAGTACTTC. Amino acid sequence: CASSGGGTHQETQYF.

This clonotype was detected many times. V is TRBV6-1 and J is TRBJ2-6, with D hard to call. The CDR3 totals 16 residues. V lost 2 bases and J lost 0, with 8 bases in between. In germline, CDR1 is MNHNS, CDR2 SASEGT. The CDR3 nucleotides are TGTGCCAGCAGTGAAAAAGACATCTCTGGGGCCAACGTCCTGACTTTC. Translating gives CASSEKDISGANVLTF.

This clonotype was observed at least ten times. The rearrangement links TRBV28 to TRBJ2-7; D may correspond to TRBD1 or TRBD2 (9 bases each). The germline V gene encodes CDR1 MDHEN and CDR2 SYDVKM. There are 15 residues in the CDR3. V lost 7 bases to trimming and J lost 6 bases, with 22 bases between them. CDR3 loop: CASTAGGTGSREQYF. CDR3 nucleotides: TGTGCCAGCACCGCGGGGGGGACAGGGTCTCGCGAGCAGTACTTC.

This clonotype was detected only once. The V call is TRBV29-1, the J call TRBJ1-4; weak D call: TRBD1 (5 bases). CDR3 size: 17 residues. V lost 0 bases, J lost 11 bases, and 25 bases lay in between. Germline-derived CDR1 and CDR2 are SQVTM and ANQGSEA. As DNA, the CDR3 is TGCAGCGTTGAAGATCCACGGGGGACTGGGCTTGTAGGGAAACTGTTTTTT. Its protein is CSVEDPRGTGLVGKLFF.

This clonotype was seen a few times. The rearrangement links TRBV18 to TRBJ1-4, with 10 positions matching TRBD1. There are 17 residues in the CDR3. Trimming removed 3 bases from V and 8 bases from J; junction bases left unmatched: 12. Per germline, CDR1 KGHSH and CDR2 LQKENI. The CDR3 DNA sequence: TGTGCCAGCTCACCCCAGACAGGGGGCGCGGGATTAGAAAAACTGTTTTTT. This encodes CASSPQTGGAGLEKLFF.

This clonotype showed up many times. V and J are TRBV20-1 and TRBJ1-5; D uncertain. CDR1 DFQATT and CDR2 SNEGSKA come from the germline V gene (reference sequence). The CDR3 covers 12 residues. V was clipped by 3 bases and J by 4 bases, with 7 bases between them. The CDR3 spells CSASRGNQPQHF. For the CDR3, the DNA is TGCAGTGCTAGCCGGGGTAATCAGCCCCAGCATTTT.

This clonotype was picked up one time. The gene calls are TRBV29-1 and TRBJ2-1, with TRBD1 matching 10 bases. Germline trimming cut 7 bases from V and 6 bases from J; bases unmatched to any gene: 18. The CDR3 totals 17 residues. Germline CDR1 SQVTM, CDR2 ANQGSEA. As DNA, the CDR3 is TGCAGCGCCTCGTTGGGGTCCGGGACAGGGGCGCTCAATGAGCAGTTCTTC. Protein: CSASLGSGTGALNEQFF.

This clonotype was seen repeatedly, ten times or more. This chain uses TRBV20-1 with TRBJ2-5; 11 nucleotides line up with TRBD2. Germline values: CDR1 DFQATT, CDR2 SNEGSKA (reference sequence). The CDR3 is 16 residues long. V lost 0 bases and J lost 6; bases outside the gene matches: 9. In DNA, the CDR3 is TGCAGTGCTAGAGAGGGCCTTAGCGGGAGGGCGAAGACCCAGTACTTC. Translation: CSAREGLSGRAKTQYF.

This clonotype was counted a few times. CDR3 coding DNA: TGTGCCAGCAGCCTCCCGGGACAGGGCTACAATGAGCAGTTCTTC. This encodes CASSLPGQGYNEQFF. The chain combines TRBV28 with TRBJ2-1; TRBD1 matches at 9 bases. Germline V gene sequence: CDR1 MDHEN, CDR2 SYDVKM. V was pared by 6 bases and J by 3 bases, with 6 bases of the junction left unmatched. The length of the CDR3 is 15 residues.